This TCR beta chain was retrieved from a study of T-cell reconstitution after alpha-beta-depleted transplantation in children. A TCRbeta library incorporating unique molecular identifiers was prepared. From the PCR reads, TCRdb called clonotypes with MiXCR, one entry per CDR3 protein. This table has approximately 510,000 distinct CDR3 sequences, approximately 20% appearing once. Germline V gene lookup returns CDR1 LGHDT and CDR2 YNNKEL (reference sequence). The CDR3 runs 18 residues. This clonotype appeared a single time. This TCR derives from a human donor who donated a stem cell graft to a child with acute lymphoblastic leukemia. Source: PBMCs from the stem cell graft donor, taken from the stem cell graft. The rearrangement links TRBV3-1 to TRBJ2-5; 10 bases align to TRBD2. This CDR3 is CTCSLGLAGVKGGETQYF. DNA of the CDR3: TGTACCTGCAGCCTGGGCCTAGCGGGAGTAAAGGGGGGAGAGACCCAGTACTTC.